This entry describes one TCR beta chain. As yet, its antigen is unknown. PCR was performed using 60 Vbeta and 13 Jbeta primers. Repertoires were generated with immunoSEQ multiplex PCR, while TCRdb's copy carries only in-frame clones and drops some. This sample has about 180,000 clones; 70% to 85% occur once, and the top ten carry around 1.2%. The data belong to a study of cytomegalovirus exposure and HLA in healthy donors. The overall study: From HLA-typed donors, an early data release held roughly 89 million unique TCRs. Whole-study findings and limits: In a later analysis, donors in an Asian-associated ancestry cluster reportedly had fewer N-insertions in productive TCRs than the cohort mean.

Germline V gene sequence: CDR1 SNHLY, CDR2 FYNNEI. This CDR3 spans 13 amino acids. The V and J ends lost 5 bases and 6 bases respectively, with 13 bases between them. Sequencing was done on a sample of PBMCs. The rearrangement joins TRBV2 to TRBJ1-1, with TRBD1 as a possible D gene (6 bases). The receptor was derived from a girl aged 2-10 years in good health and CMV-seropositive. CDR3 sequence reads: CASSTGYNAEAFF. CDR3 DNA sequence: TGTGCCAGCAGTACAGGGTACAACGCTGAAGCTTTCTTT.